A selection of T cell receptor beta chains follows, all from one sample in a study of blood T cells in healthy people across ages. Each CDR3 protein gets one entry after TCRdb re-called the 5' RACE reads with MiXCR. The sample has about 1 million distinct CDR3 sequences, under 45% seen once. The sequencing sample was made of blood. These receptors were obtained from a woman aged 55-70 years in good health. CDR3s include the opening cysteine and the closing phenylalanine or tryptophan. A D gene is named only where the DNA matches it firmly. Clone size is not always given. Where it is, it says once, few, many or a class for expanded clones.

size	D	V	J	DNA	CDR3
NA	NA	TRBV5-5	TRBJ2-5	TGTGCCAGCAGCTTCGCAGGGATCAACTACGTGCAGTACTTC	CASSFAGINYVQYF
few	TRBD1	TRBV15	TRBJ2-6	TGTGCCACCAGCAGAACTAGACAGGGCTCCTTCTCTGGGGCCAACGTCCTGACTTTC	CATSRTRQGSFSGANVLTF
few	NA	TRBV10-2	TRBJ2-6	TGCGCCAGCAGTGAGTGGGGGTTTGCGAACTCTGGGGCCAACGTCCTGACTTTC	CASSEWGFANSGANVLTF
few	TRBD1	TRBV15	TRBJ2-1	TGTGCCACCAGTAGGGGGGACAGGAAAAACAATGAGCAGTTCTTC	CATSRGDRKNNEQFF
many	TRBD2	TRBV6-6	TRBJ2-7	TGTGCCAGCAAAAATACACGGACTAGACCCTACGAGCAGTACTTC	CASKNTRTRPYEQYF
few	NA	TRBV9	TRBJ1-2	TGTGCCAGCAGCGTAAGGGTTGCGGACTATGGCTACACCTTC	CASSVRVADYGYTF
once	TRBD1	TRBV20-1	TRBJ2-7	TGCAGTGCTCAGACAGGGAGCTCCTACGAGCAGTACTTC	CSAQTGSSYEQYF
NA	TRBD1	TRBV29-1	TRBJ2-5	TGCAGCACGCCGGGACAGGGGGATGAGACCCAGTACTTC	CSTPGQGDETQYF
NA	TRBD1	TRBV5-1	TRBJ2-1	TGCGCCAGCAGCCCGACAGGGGGAGTGTATGAGCAGTTCTTC	CASSPTGGVYEQFF
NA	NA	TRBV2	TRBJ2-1	TGTGCCAGCAGTGAGACGGGGATCTCCTACAATGAGCAGTTCTTC	CASSETGISYNEQFF
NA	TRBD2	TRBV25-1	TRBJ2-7	TGTGCCAGCACGGGACTAGCATACAATGAGCAGTACTTC	CASTGLAYNEQYF
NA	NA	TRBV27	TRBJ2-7	TGTGCCAGCAGAAGCGCGGGGCACGAGCAGTACTTC	CASRSAGHEQYF
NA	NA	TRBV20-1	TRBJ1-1	TGCAGTGCTAGTCCGGCGAGGGGTAAGAACACTGAAGCTTTCTTT	CSASPARGKNTEAFF
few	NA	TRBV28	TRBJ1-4	TGTGCCAGCAGTCCCCACAGGGTGTTGCCTAATGAAAAACTGTTTTTT	CASSPHRVLPNEKLFF
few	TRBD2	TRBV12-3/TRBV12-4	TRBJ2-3	TGTGCCAGCAGACTAGCGGGAGTCACAGATACGCAGTATTTT	CASRLAGVTDTQYF
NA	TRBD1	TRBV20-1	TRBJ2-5	TGCAGTGCTAGAGCCGGGACAGGGGTCACAAAAGAGACCCAGTACTTC	CSARAGTGVTKETQYF
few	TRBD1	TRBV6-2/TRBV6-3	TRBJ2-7	TGTGCCAGCAGTCGGGGATCGGTTGAATGGGACAGTTTCTACGAGCAGTACTTC	CASSRGSVEWDSFYEQYF
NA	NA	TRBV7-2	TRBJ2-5	TGTGCCAGCAGCTTAGGGGCTGGGCCTCCCCTTGATGAGCAGTACTTC	CASSLGAGPPLDEQYF
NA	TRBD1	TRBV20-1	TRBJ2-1	TGCAGTGCTACTAGGGGGCTGGATGAGCAGTTCTTC	CSATRGLDEQFF
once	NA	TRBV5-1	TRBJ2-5	TGCGCCAGCAGCTTGCCAGGGGGGGTAGAGACCCAGTACTTC	CASSLPGGVETQYF
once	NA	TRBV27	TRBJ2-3	TGTGCCAGCAGCAGAGTGGGAAACCACTGGGAAACGCAGTATTTT	CASSRVGNHWETQYF
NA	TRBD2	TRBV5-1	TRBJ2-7	TGCGCCAGCAACGCGGGGCACCCCGGGACTAATTTGTACGAGCAGTACTTC	CASNAGHPGTNLYEQYF
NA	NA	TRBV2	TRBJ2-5	TGTGCCAGCATCAAGGCCGGAGAGACCCAGTACTTC	CASIKAGETQYF
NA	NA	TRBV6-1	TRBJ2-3	TGTGCCAGCAGTGCGACCGGTTCCCTCACAGATACGCAGTATTTT	CASSATGSLTDTQYF
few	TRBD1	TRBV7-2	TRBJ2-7	TGTGCCAGCAGCTTAGTGGGACAGGGGTATCTCCCCTACGAGCAGTACTTC	CASSLVGQGYLPYEQYF
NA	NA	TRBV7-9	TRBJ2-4	TGTGCCAGCAGCGCAAGGGACAAGACCTACGAGCAGCACTTC	CASSARDKTYEQHF
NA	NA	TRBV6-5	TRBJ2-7	TGTGCCAGCAGTAACCAGGGTACCGAGCAGTACTTC	CASSNQGTEQYF
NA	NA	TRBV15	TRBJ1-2	TGTGCCACCCGCAGACTCAGTCCGGGACGGGGGGTCTATGGCTACACCTTC	CATRRLSPGRGVYGYTF
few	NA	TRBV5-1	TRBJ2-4	TGCGCCAGCAGCCCCGGGTTCGGCAGGGGGGTGAACATTCAGTACTTC	CASSPGFGRGVNIQYF
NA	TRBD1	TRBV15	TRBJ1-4	TGTGCCACCAGCAGAGAGTTACAGGGGGAGGAAAAACTGTTTTTT	CATSRELQGEEKLFF
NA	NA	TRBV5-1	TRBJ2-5	TGCGCCAGCAGCTTGTTCTCAGGGGCTCAAGAGACCCAGTACTTC	CASSLFSGAQETQYF
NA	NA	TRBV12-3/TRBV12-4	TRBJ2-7	TGTGCCAGCAGCTACAGGGGCGGCGGGATACAATCTTACGAGCAGTACTTC	CASSYRGGGIQSYEQYF
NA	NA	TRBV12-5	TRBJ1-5	TGTGCTAGTGGTTTGGCCACCCCGGGCGGGAACCAGCCCCAGCATTTT	CASGLATPGGNQPQHF
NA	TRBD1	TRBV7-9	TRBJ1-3	TGTGCCAGCAGCTTAAGTGACAGGGGATCAGGAAACACTATATATTTT	CASSLSDRGSGNTIYF
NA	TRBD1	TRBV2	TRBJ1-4	TGTGCCAGCAGTGAACAGGGGGCTGGTGAAAAACTGTTTTTT	CASSEQGAGEKLFF
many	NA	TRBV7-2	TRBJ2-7	TGTGCCAGCAGCCGGAGTTTCTACGAGCAGTACTTC	CASSRSFYEQYF
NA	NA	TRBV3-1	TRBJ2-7	TGTGCCAGCAGCCAAGGAGCTAGTCGGCACGAGCAGTACTTC	CASSQGASRHEQYF
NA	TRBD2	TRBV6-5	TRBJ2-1	TGTGCCAGCAGCCCCACTAGCGGGCACAATGAGCAGTTCTTC	CASSPTSGHNEQFF
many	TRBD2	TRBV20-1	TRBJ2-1	TGCAGTGCTGGAAAGTTAACTAGCGGGGTGTACAATGAGCAGTTCTTC	CSAGKLTSGVYNEQFF
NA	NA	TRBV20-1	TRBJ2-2	TGCAGTGCTAAGGGGGGTCCCACCGGGGAGCTGTTTTTT	CSAKGGPTGELFF
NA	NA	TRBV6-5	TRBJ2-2	TGTGCCAGCAGCACGATCCAGGGCACCGGGGAGCTGTTTTTT	CASSTIQGTGELFF
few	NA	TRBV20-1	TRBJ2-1	TGCAGTGCTAGAGCACCAGCGGCGCGGGCGGGTGAGCAGTTCTTC	CSARAPAARAGEQFF
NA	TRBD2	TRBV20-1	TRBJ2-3	TGCAGTGCTAGCACGACTAGCGGGAGAGGGGATACGCAGTATTTT	CSASTTSGRGDTQYF
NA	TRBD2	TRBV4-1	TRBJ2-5	TGCGCCAGCAGCCAAGCCTTCTCTAGCGGGAAAGAGACCCAGTACTTC	CASSQAFSSGKETQYF
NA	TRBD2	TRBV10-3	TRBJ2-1	TGTGCCATCAGTGAGCGGACTAGCGGACACAAGGAGCAGTTCTTC	CAISERTSGHKEQFF
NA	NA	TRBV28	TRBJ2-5	TGTGCCAGCACCGCATTTCTGATAAATGGGGAGACCCAGTACTTC	CASTAFLINGETQYF
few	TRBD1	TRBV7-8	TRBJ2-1	TGTGCCAGCAGCTTGGGCCACAGATTCCAAAACCGGGACAGCTCCTACAATGAGCAGTTCTTC	CASSLGHRFQNRDSSYNEQFF
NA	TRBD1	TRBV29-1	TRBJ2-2	TGCAGCGTTCTCAGGGACAGGGTCACCGGGGAGCTGTTTTTT	CSVLRDRVTGELFF
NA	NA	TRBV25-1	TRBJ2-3	TGTGCCAGCAGTGCCCGACAGGGTACTAGCACAGATACGCGGTATTTT	CASSARQGTSTDTRYF
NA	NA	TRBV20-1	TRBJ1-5	TGCAGTGCTAGCCGCGGACAGAGCAATCAGCCCCAGCATTTT	CSASRGQSNQPQHF
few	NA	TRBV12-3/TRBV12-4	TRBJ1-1	TGTGCCAGCAGTACCGATATGAACACTGAAGCTTTCTTT	CASSTDMNTEAFF
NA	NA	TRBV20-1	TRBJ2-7	TGCAGTGCTGGAGACAGGACCTACGAGCAGTACTTC	CSAGDRTYEQYF
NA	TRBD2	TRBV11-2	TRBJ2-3	TGTGCCAGCAGCGGGCGGACTAGCGGGAGTAGTAGCACAGATACGCAGTATTTT	CASSGRTSGSSSTDTQYF
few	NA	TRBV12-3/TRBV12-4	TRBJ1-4	TGTGCCAGCAGGAAAACAGGGACCGTTAATGAAAAACTGTTTTTT	CASRKTGTVNEKLFF
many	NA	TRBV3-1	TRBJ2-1	TGTGCCAGCAGCCTACTCGTCAATGAGCAGTTCTTC	CASSLLVNEQFF